The rows below give T cell receptor beta chains drawn from one sample of a study of shared clonotypes between healthy human individuals. Only in-frame clones appear in the TCRdb table, and some are missing; sequencing was by immunoSEQ multiplex PCR. Seen here are over a million clones, about 98% observed once, and the top ten hold about 0.4%. The specimen was naive CD4+ T cells sorted from blood. Every receptor here comes from a man aged 25-40 years in good health. CDR3s include the opening cysteine and the closing phenylalanine or tryptophan. A D gene is named only where the DNA matches it firmly. Clone sizes are given selectively: once, few, many, or a class where the clone is expanded.

abundance	v_gene	j_gene	d_gene	CDR3aa	CDR3nt
NA	TRBV4-1	TRBJ1-5	NA	CASSQEGGRTSRSNQPQHF	TGCGCCAGCAGCCAAGAAGGGGGAAGGACATCTCGTAGCAATCAGCCCCAGCATTTT
NA	TRBV7-8	TRBJ2-6	NA	CASSLQGIISGANVLTF	TGTGCCAGCAGCTTACAGGGTATTATCTCTGGGGCCAACGTCCTGACTTTC
NA	TRBV28	TRBJ2-1	TRBD2	CASSLPGLGNEQFF	TGTGCCAGCAGTTTGCCGGGACTAGGCAATGAGCAGTTCTTC
NA	TRBV7-8	TRBJ2-5	NA	CASSPRFSRNQETQYF	TGTGCCAGCAGCCCTCGTTTTAGCAGAAACCAAGAGACCCAGTACTTC
NA	TRBV11-2	TRBJ2-7	NA	CASRGRDTYEQYF	TGTGCCAGCAGGGGGCGGGACACCTACGAGCAGTACTTC
NA	TRBV6-5	TRBJ2-6	NA	CASSYPGSGANVLTF	TGTGCCAGCAGTTATCCAGGGTCCGGGGCCAACGTCCTGACTTTC
NA	TRBV6-5	TRBJ1-3	NA	CASSYSTPAGNTIYF	TGTGCCAGCAGTTACTCGACACCAGCGGGAAACACCATATATTTT
NA	TRBV7-2	TRBJ2-7	TRBD2	CASSLLAGGVYEQYF	TGTGCCAGCAGCCTACTAGCGGGAGGAGTATACGAGCAGTACTTC
NA	TRBV28	TRBJ1-1	NA	CASSLRRGWTEAFF	TGTGCCAGCAGTTTAAGGCGGGGGTGGACTGAAGCTTTCTTT
NA	TRBV15	TRBJ2-1	TRBD2	CATSRDLAGGQHNEQFF	TGTGCCACCAGCAGAGATCTGGCGGGGGGCCAGCACAATGAGCAGTTCTTC
NA	TRBV7-2	TRBJ1-4	NA	CASSLGWSGRINEKLFF	TGTGCCAGCAGCTTAGGGTGGAGTGGGAGGATCAATGAAAAACTGTTTTTT
NA	TRBV5-1	TRBJ1-4	NA	CASSFGRVRVNEKLFF	TGCGCCAGCAGCTTCGGTAGGGTTCGAGTTAATGAAAAACTGTTTTTT
NA	TRBV28	TRBJ2-7	NA	CASSSGSYEQYF	TGTGCCAGCAGTTCGGGCTCCTACGAGCAGTACTTC
NA	TRBV19	TRBJ2-7	NA	CASSSKRSAEQYF	TGTGCCAGTAGTTCGAAGAGGTCCGCCGAGCAGTACTTC
NA	TRBV19	TRBJ2-2	NA	CASTKPRGSGELFF	TGTGCCAGTACCAAACCCCGGGGGTCCGGGGAGCTGTTTTTT
NA	TRBV7-2	TRBJ2-7	TRBD1	CASSFDRGAVYEQYF	TGTGCCAGCAGCTTTGACAGGGGGGCAGTGTACGAGCAGTACTTC
NA	TRBV28	TRBJ2-7	NA	CASSNAGYEQYF	TGTGCCAGCAGCAACGCCGGTTACGAGCAGTACTTC
NA	TRBV7-2	TRBJ1-2	NA	CASSPSIREHYGYTF	TGTGCCAGCAGCCCCTCAATTAGGGAGCACTATGGCTACACCTTC
NA	TRBV30	TRBJ2-7	NA	CAWSVGRLYEQYF	TGTGCCTGGAGTGTAGGACGCCTGTACGAGCAGTACTTC
NA	TRBV29-1	TRBJ2-3	TRBD2	CSVAGLAGGPVLTDTQYF	TGCAGCGTTGCGGGACTAGCGGGAGGGCCCGTACTCACAGATACGCAGTATTTT
once	TRBV2	TRBJ2-6	NA	CASSVPEGANVLTF	TGTGCCAGCAGTGTTCCCGAAGGGGCCAACGTCCTGACTTTC
NA	TRBV7-8	TRBJ1-3	NA	CASSLASGVFGNTIYF	TGTGCCAGCAGCTTAGCTTCTGGGGTTTTTGGAAACACCATATATTTT
NA	TRBV19	TRBJ1-1	NA	CASSIPSLGPHEAFF	TGTGCCAGTAGTATCCCGTCACTCGGTCCTCATGAAGCTTTCTTT
NA	TRBV15	TRBJ1-4	TRBD1	CATSKQGSLTNEKLFF	TGTGCCACCAGCAAACAGGGGTCCCTAACTAATGAAAAACTGTTTTTT
NA	TRBV7-9	TRBJ1-1	TRBD1	CASSPDRGRLNTEAFF	TGTGCCAGCAGCCCGGACAGGGGGAGGTTAAACACTGAAGCTTTCTTT
NA	TRBV20-1	TRBJ2-3	NA	CSAPTHTQYF	TGCAGTGCCCCAACGCATACGCAGTATTTT
NA	TRBV4-3	TRBJ1-2	TRBD1	CASSHRQGGTYGYTF	TGCGCCAGCAGCCATAGACAGGGGGGAACCTATGGCTACACCTTC
NA	TRBV5-5	TRBJ2-7	NA	CASSSTRTDHYEQYF	TGTGCCAGCAGCTCGACCCGGACAGACCACTACGAGCAGTACTTC
NA	TRBV5-8	TRBJ2-1	NA	CASSLYGSSYNEQFF	TGTGCCAGCAGCCTGTACGGGAGCTCCTACAATGAGCAGTTCTTC
NA	TRBV30	TRBJ2-3	NA	CAWRLETANESTDTQYF	TGTGCCTGGAGATTGGAGACGGCTAACGAAAGTACAGATACGCAGTATTTT
NA	TRBV4-1	TRBJ2-7	TRBD1	CASSQTTGGFDEQYF	TGCGCCAGCAGCCAAACGACAGGGGGCTTCGACGAGCAGTACTTC
NA	TRBV7-9	TRBJ1-2	TRBD1	CASSETGGAYGYTF	TGTGCCAGCAGCGAAACAGGGGGCGCGTACGGCTACACCTTC
NA	TRBV5-4	TRBJ2-1	TRBD2	CASSPSKTSGDYNEQFF	TGTGCCAGCAGCCCGTCGAAGACTAGCGGCGACTACAATGAGCAGTTCTTC
NA	TRBV6-6	TRBJ1-2	NA	CASSYPNEGEGYTF	TGTGCCAGCAGTTACCCCAATGAGGGGGAAGGCTACACCTTC
NA	TRBV4-1	TRBJ2-1	NA	CASSLSPGNNEQFF	TGCGCCAGCAGCCTCTCCCCGGGCAACAATGAGCAGTTCTTC
NA	TRBV19	TRBJ2-2	NA	CASSSGGVTGELFF	TGTGCCAGTAGTTCCGGAGGGGTCACCGGGGAGCTGTTTTTT
NA	TRBV15	TRBJ2-7	NA	CATSRRVGPRTTLIKEQYF	TGTGCCACCAGCAGGAGGGTAGGGCCTCGGACTACTTTAATCAAGGAGCAGTACTTC
NA	TRBV25-1	TRBJ2-7	NA	CASSTRDNPYEQYF	TGTGCCAGCAGCACCCGGGACAATCCCTACGAGCAGTACTTC
once	TRBV7-9	TRBJ1-2	TRBD1	CASSPPGQGGNYGYTF	TGTGCCAGCAGCCCGCCCGGACAGGGAGGGAACTATGGCTACACCTTC
NA	TRBV6-5	TRBJ1-2	NA	CASSYSVPVAFRGYTF	TGTGCCAGCAGTTACTCGGTCCCGGTCGCTTTTAGGGGCTACACCTTC
NA	TRBV18	TRBJ2-7	TRBD1	CASSPSGTGGYEQYF	TGTGCCAGCTCACCCTCCGGGACAGGGGGCTACGAGCAGTACTTC
NA	TRBV5-6	TRBJ2-5	NA	CASSFGFSLQETQYF	TGTGCCAGCAGCTTCGGTTTCTCCCTCCAGGAGACCCAGTACTTC
NA	TRBV10-3	TRBJ2-7	TRBD2	CATLAGALSYEQYF	TGTGCCACCCTAGCGGGAGCGCTTTCCTACGAGCAGTACTTC
NA	TRBV28	TRBJ1-2	NA	CASSWSQDYGYTF	TGTGCCAGCAGTTGGTCACAGGACTATGGCTACACCTTC
NA	TRBV19	TRBJ1-2	NA	CASSPQDNYGYTF	TGTGCCAGTAGTCCACAGGACAACTATGGCTACACCTTC
NA	TRBV19	TRBJ2-7	TRBD1	CASSTVGTASYEQYF	TGTGCCAGTAGTACCGTAGGGACAGCCTCCTACGAGCAGTACTTC
NA	TRBV5-4	TRBJ2-1	TRBD2	CASKLGAGAQQFF	TGTGCCAGCAAATTGGGAGCGGGAGCGCAGCAGTTCTTC
NA	TRBV19	TRBJ2-1	NA	CASSPGTFHPNEQFF	TGTGCCAGTAGTCCGGGGACCTTCCACCCCAATGAGCAGTTCTTC
NA	TRBV5-4	TRBJ2-7	TRBD1	CASSSAGQGNTHEQYF	TGTGCCAGCAGCTCTGCGGGACAGGGGAACACCCACGAGCAGTACTTC
NA	TRBV7-2	TRBJ2-1	NA	CASSLAFSGYNEQFF	TGTGCCAGCAGCTTAGCGTTTAGCGGATACAATGAGCAGTTCTTC
NA	TRBV19	TRBJ2-1	TRBD2	CASSILPNLAGGPTSYNEQFF	TGTGCCAGTAGTATTCTGCCTAACCTAGCGGGAGGGCCCACCTCCTACAATGAGCAGTTCTTC
NA	TRBV10-2	TRBJ2-5	TRBD1	CASSEGGQGRETQYF	TGCGCCAGCAGTGAGGGGGGACAGGGGAGAGAGACCCAGTACTTC
NA	TRBV18	TRBJ2-7	TRBD2	CASSLTSGDYEQYF	TGTGCCAGTTCGTTAACTAGCGGGGACTACGAGCAGTACTTC
NA	TRBV18	TRBJ1-5	NA	CASSPPGPTGNQPQHF	TGTGCCAGCTCACCACCGGGGCCGACGGGAAATCAGCCCCAGCATTTT